The T cell receptor (beta chain) under discussion was sequenced for a study of human T cells and chemical hapten exposure. V dropped 0 bases and J dropped 11 bases, with 17 bases sitting between them. This CDR3 contains 16 residues. CDR1 is LGHNA and CDR2 is YNFKEQ in the germline V gene. There are a few counts of this clonotype. Time point specified: patch test 1, 2 weeks after DPC sensitization. The treatment: therapeutic diphenylcyclopropenone sensitization with weekly scalp DPC. Via MiXCR, TCRdb re-called the RACE reads, giving one row per CDR3 protein. The sample lists around 340,000 distinct CDR3 sequences, approximately 6.9% occurring once.

The TCR originated in a woman aged 18-29 years with alopecia areata. Some clones in this sample may be carry-over from other donors' samples. The genes are TRBV4-2 and TRBJ1-6; a weak D match, TRBD1 (5 bases). Sample: whole blood, taken in connection with sensitization to the hapten diphenylcyclopropenone (DPC). CDR3 sequence reads: CASSQDFGQGIAPLHF. The CDR3 DNA sequence: TGTGCCAGCAGCCAAGATTTCGGTCAGGGTATAGCACCCCTCCACTTT.